The clone carrying this T cell receptor (beta chain) was observed a handful of times. The antigen remains undetermined. This sample's time point: persistent/refractory GD, antithyroid drugs over 5 years with positive TRAb. After RNA was extracted from PBMCs, the TCR library was made from it. Patients all came to the study from an endocrinology department in Xi'an, China. The data belong to a study of regulatory T cells in long-lasting Graves disease. V shed 7 bases and J shed 4 bases, with 16 bases lying between them. This CDR3 spans 14 amino acids. Broader study findings: The study found persistent patients shared more public clonotypes (fewer than 3,000) than new patients (over 850). Persistent disease was characterized by preferential usage of TRBV28, TRBJ1-2 and TRBJ2-5.

iRepertoire HTBI primers and Arm-PCR of CDR3 regions built TCR beta libraries. TCRdb independently ran MiXCR on the multiplex PCR reads; one entry per CDR3 protein. This sample has about 660,000 distinct CDR3 sequences, with around 30% found just once. This sequence originates from a female donor with Graves disease. The V gene is TRBV12-3 or TRBV12-4, the J gene TRBJ1-1; D might be TRBD1 (6 bases). Source: peripheral blood mononuclear cells (PBMCs), taken when the disease was refractory, from a patient treated with antithyroid drugs. This CDR3 is CASNPWGAGTEAFF. CDR3 bases: TGTGCCAGCAACCCATGGGGGGCTGGCACTGAAGCTTTCTTT.